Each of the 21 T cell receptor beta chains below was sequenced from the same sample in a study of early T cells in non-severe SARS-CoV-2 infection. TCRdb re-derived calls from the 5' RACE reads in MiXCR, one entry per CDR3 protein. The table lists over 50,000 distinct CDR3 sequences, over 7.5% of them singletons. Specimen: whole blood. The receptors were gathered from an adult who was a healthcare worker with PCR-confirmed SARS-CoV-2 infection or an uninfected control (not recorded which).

CDR3 DNA: TGCAGCGTTGAAAGGAACACTGAAGCTTTCTTT. As protein: CSVERNTEAFF. The rearrangement joins TRBV29-1 to TRBJ1-1; no clear D. Germline CDR1 reads SQVTM; CDR2 reads ANQGSEA. Trimming shortened V by 2 bases and J by 1 base, and 2 bases separated the two germline ends. CDR3 size: 11 residues.

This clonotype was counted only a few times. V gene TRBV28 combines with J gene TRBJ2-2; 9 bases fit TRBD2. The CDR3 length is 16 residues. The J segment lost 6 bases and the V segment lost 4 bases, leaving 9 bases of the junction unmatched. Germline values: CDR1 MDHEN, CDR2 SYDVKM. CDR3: CASSYGVLAGSGELFF. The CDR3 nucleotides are TGTGCCAGCAGTTACGGGGTACTAGCGGGTTCCGGGGAGCTGTTTTTT.

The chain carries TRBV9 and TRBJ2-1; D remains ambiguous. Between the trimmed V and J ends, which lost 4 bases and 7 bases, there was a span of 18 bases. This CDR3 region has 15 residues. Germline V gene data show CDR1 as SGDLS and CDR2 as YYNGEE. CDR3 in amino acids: CASSPKTSSFNEQFF. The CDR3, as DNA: TGTGCCAGCAGCCCCAAAACTTCCTCCTTTAATGAGCAGTTCTTC.

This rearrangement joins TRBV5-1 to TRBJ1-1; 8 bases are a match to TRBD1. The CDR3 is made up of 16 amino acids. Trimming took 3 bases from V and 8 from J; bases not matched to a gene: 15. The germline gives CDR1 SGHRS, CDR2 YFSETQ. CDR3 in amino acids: CASSSEGRGQSLEAFF. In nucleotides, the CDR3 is TGCGCCAGCAGCTCCGAGGGCAGGGGGCAATCTTTGGAAGCTTTCTTT.

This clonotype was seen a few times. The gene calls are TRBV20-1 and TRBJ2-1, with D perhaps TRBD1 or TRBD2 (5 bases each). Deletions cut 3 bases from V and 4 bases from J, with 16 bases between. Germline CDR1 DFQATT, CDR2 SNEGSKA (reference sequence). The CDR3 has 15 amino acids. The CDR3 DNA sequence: TGCAGTGCTAGCGCCGGGACCAGCAATTACAATGAGCAGTTCTTC. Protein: CSASAGTSNYNEQFF.

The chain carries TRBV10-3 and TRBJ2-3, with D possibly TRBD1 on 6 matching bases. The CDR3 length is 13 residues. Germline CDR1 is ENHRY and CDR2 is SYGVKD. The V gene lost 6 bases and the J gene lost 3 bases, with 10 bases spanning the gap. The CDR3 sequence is CAIRSGETDTQYF. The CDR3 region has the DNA TGTGCCATCAGATCAGGGGAAACAGATACGCAGTATTTT.

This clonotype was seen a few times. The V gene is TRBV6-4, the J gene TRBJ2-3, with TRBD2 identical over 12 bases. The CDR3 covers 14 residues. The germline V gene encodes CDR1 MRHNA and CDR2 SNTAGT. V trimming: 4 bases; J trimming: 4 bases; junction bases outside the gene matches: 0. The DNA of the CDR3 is TGTGCCAGCAGTGCTAGCGGGGGGGCAGATACGCAGTATTTT. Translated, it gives CASSASGGADTQYF.

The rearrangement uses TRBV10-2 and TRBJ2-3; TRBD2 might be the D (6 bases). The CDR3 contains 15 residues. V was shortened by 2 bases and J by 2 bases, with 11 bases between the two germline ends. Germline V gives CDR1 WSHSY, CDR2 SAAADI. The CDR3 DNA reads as TGCGCCAGCAGTGAGGGGGACTTGACCACAGATACGCAGTATTTT. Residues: CASSEGDLTTDTQYF.

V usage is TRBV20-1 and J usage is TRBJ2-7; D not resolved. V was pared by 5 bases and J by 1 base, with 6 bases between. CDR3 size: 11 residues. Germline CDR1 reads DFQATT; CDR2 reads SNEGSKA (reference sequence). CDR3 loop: CSAPESYEQYF. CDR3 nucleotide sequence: TGCAGTGCTCCGGAATCCTACGAGCAGTACTTC.

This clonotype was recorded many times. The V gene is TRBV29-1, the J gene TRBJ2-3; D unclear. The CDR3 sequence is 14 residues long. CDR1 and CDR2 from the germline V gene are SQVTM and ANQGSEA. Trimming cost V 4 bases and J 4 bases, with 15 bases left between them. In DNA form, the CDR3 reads TGCAGCGTTGCTGAGTCTCCAGGCGCAGATACGCAGTATTTT. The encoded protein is CSVAESPGADTQYF.

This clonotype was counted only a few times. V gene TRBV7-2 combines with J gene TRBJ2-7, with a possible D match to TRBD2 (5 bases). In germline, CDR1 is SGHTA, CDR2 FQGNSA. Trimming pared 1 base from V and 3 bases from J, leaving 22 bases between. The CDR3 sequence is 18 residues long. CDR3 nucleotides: TGTGCCAGCAGCTTAGTAACCGGGAACCCCCCGTTGGGCTACGAGCAGTACTTC. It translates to CASSLVTGNPPLGYEQYF.

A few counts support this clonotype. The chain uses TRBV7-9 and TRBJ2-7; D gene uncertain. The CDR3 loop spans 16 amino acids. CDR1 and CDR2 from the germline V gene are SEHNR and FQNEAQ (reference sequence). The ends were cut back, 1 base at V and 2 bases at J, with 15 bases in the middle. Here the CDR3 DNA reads TGTGCCAGCAGCTTAGAACCCGGCCGGCCCCCCTACGAGCAGTACTTC. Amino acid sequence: CASSLEPGRPPYEQYF. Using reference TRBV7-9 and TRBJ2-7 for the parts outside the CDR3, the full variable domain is DTGVSQNPRHKITKRGQNVTFRCDPISEHNRLYWYRQTLGQGPEFLTYFQNEAQLEKSRLLSDRFSAERPKGSFSTLEIQRTEQGDSAMYLCASSLEPGRPPYEQYFGPGTRLTVT.

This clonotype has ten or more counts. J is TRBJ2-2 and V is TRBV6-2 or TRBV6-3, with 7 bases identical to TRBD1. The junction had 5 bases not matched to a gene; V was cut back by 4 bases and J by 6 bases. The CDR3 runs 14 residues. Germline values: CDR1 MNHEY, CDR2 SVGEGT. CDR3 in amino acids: CASSSQGSAGELFF. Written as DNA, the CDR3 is TGTGCCAGCAGTTCACAGGGGAGTGCCGGGGAGCTGTTTTTT.

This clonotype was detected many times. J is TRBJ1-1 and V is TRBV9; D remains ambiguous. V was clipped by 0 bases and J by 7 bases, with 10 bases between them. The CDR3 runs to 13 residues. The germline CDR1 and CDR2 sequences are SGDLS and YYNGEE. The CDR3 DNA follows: TGTGCCAGCAGCGTAGAAGGTAGTAATGAAGCTTTCTTT. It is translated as CASSVEGSNEAFF.

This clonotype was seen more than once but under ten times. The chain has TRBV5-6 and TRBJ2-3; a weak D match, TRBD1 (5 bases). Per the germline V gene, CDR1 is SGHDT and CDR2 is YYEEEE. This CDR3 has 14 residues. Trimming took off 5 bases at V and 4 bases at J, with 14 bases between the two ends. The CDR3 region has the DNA TGTGCCAGCAGTTTTTCGGCCAGGGCAGATACGCAGTATTTT. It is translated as CASSFSARADTQYF.

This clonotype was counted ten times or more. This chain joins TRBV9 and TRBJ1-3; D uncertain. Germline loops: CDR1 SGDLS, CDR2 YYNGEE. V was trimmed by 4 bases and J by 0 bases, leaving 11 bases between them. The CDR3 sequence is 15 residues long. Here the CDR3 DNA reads TGTGCCAGCAGCCGTGGTGGGCCCTCTGGAAACACCATATATTTT. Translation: CASSRGGPSGNTIYF.

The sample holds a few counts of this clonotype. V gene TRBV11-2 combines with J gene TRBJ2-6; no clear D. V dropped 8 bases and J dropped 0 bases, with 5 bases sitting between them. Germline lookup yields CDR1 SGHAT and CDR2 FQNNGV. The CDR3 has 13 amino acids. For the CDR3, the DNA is TGTGCCAGCTCGCCCTCTGGGGCCAACGTCCTGACTTTC. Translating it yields CASSPSGANVLTF.

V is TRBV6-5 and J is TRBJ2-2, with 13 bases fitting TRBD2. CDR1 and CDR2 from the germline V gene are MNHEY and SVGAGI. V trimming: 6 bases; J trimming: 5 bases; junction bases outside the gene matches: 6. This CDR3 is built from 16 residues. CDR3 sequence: CASSTGLAGLTGELFF. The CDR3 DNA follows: TGTGCCAGCAGCACGGGACTAGCGGGGCTGACCGGGGAGCTGTTTTTT.

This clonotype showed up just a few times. The CDR3 loop reads CAISVLIGTEAFF. CDR3 sequence (DNA): TGTGCCATCTCAGTTTTAATCGGGACTGAAGCTTTCTTT. This chain connects TRBV28 to TRBJ1-1; the D is unclear. V dropped 10 bases and J dropped 5 bases, with 17 bases sitting between them. The germline CDR1 and CDR2 sequences are MDHEN and SYDVKM. The CDR3 has 13 amino acids.

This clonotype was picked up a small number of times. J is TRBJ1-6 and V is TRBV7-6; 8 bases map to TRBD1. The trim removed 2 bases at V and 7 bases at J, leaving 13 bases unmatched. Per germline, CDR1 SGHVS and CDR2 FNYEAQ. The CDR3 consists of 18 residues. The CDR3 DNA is TGTGCCAGCAGCTTAACTGTAGCCGGGACAGGACGGAATTCACCCCTCCACTTT. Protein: CASSLTVAGTGRNSPLHF.

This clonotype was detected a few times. In DNA, the CDR3 is TGTGCCAGCAGCCCAAGGACTAGAGGAGATACGCAGTATTTT. Encoded protein: CASSPRTRGDTQYF. The rearrangement uses TRBV12-3 or TRBV12-4 and TRBJ2-3; 7 bases are shared with TRBD2. Germline trimming cut 6 bases from V and 5 bases from J; bases unmatched to any gene: 8. This CDR3 has 14 amino acids.